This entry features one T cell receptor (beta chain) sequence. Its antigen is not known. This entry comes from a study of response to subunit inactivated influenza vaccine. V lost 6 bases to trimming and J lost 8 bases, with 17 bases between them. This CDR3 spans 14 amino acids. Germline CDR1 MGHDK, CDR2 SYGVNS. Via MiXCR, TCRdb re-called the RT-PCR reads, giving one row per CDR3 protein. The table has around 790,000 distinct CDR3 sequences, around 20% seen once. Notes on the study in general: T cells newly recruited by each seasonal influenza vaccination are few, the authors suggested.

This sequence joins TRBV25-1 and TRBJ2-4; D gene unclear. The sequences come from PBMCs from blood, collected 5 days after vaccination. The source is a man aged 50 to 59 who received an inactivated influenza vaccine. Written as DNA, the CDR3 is TGTGCCAGCAGCCCGACCGGGTCCTACGACATTCAGTACTTC. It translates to CASSPTGSYDIQYF.